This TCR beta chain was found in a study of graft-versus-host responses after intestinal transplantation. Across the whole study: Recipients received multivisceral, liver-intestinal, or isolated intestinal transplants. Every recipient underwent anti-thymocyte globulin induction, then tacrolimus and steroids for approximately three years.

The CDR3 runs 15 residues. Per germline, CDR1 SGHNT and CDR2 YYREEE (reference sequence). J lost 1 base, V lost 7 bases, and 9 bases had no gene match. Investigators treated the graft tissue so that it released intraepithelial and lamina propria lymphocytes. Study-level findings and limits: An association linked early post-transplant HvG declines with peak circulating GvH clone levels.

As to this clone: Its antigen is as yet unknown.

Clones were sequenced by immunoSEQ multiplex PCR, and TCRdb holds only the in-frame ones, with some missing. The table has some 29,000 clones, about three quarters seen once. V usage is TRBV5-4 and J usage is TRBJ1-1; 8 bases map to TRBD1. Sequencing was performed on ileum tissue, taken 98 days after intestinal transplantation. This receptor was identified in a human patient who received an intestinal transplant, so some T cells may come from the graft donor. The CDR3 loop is CASGDQGAPNTEAFF. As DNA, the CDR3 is TGTGCCAGCGGGGATCAGGGGGCCCCGAACACTGAAGCTTTCTTT.